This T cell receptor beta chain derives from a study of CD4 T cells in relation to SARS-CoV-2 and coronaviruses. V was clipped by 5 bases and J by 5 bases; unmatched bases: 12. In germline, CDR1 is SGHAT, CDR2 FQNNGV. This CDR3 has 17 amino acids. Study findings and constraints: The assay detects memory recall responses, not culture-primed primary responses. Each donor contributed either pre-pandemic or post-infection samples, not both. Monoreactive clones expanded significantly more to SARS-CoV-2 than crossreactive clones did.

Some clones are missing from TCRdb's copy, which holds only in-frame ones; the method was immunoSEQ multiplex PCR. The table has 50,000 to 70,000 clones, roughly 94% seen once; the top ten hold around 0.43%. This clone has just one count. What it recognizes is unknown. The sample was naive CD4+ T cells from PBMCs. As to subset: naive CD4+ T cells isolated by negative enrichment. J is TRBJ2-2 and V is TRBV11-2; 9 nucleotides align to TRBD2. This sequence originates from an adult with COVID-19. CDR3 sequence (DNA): TGTGCCAGCAGCCTAAGATCCCTAGCGGGATGGACCGGGGAGCTGTTTTTT. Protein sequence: CASSLRSLAGWTGELFF.